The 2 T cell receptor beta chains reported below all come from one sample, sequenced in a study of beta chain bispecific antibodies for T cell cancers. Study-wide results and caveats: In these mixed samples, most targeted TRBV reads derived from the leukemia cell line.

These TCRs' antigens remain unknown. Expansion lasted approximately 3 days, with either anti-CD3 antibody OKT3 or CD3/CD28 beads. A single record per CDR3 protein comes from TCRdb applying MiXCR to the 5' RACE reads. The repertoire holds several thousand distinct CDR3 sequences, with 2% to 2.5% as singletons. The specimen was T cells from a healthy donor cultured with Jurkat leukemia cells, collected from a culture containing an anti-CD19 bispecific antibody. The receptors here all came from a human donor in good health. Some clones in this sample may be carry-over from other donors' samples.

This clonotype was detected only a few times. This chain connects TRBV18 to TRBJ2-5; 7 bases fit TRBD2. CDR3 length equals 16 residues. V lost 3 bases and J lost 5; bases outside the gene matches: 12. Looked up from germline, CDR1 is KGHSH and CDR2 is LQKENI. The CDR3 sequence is CASSPLPTSLVETQYF. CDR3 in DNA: TGTGCCAGCTCACCTCTCCCGACTAGCCTCGTTGAGACCCAGTACTTC.

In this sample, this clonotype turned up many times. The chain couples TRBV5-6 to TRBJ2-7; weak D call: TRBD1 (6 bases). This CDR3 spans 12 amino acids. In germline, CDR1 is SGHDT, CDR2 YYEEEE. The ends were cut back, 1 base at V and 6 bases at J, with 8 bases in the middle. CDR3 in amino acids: CASSLIGGEQYF. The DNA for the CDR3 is TGTGCCAGCAGCTTGATAGGGGGCGAGCAGTACTTC.